These 8 T cell receptor beta chains originate from one sample sequenced in a study of vaccination and CD4 T cells after COVID-19. Their specific antigens are unknown. Treatment given: roughly ten-day PBMC culture with coronavirus spike peptide pools or control peptides (ViraFEST assay). With the Oncomine TCR Beta short-read assay, DNA from cultured CD4+ T cells was sequenced. TCRdb re-called the PCR reads with MiXCR, one entry per CDR3 protein. The sample lists roughly 13,000 distinct CDR3 sequences; 25% to 40% were seen once. The specimen was CD4+ T cells from blood, cultured in vitro, collected after SARS-CoV-2 vaccination. Receptors originate from a human donor who had recovered from COVID-19.

This clonotype has a handful of counts. The chain uses TRBV20-1 and TRBJ1-2; no reliable D call. Germline CDR1 DFQATT, CDR2 SNEGSKA (reference sequence). The V gene lost 3 bases and the J gene lost 4 bases, with 12 bases spanning the gap. This CDR3 has 13 amino acids. CDR3 DNA sequence: TGCAGTGCTAGCGAGGTGACCCTCTATGGCTACACCTTC. It specifies CSASEVTLYGYTF.

The CDR3 loop reads CASSLRANVLTF. The CDR3 DNA reads TGTGCCAGCAGTCTTAGGGCCAACGTCCTGACTTTC. This chain joins TRBV2 and TRBJ2-6; D not resolved. Germline values: CDR1 SNHLY, CDR2 FYNNEI. Trimming cost V 5 bases and J 5 bases, with 4 bases left between them. The CDR3 sequence is 12 residues long. Complete variable domain (other parts from reference TRBV2 and TRBJ2-6): EPEVTQTPSHQVTQMGQEVILRCVPISNHLYFYWYRQILGQKVEFLVSFYNNEISEKSEIFDDQFSVERPDGSNFTLKIRSTKLEDSAMYFCASSLRANVLTFGAGSRLTVL.

This clonotype was observed a handful of times. This sequence joins TRBV19 and TRBJ2-2; TRBD1 might be the D (6 bases). The CDR3 runs to 16 residues. Germline V lookup: CDR1 LNHDA, CDR2 SQIVND (reference sequence). The V end was cut by 5 bases, the J end by 5 bases, with 18 bases between. In DNA, the CDR3 is TGTGCCAGTAGTGGAATACCGGGACATTCGACCGGGGAGCTGTTTTTT. Translating it yields CASSGIPGHSTGELFF. The full variable domain, completed using reference TRBV19 and TRBJ2-2, is DGGITQSPKYLFRKEGQNVTLSCEQNLNHDAMYWYRQDPGQGLRLIYYSQIVNDFQKGDIAEGYSVSREKKESFPLTVTSAQKNPTAFYLCASSGIPGHSTGELFFGEGSRLTVL.

The rearrangement links TRBV7-9 to TRBJ2-2, with 9 bases lining up with TRBD1. Trimming cost V 5 bases and J 4 bases; bases outside gene matches: 5. Germline CDR1 is SEHNR and CDR2 is FQNEAQ (reference sequence). This CDR3 spans 15 amino acids. The CDR3 bases are TGTGCCAGCAGCCGGGACAGGGTCGGCACCGGGGAGCTGTTTTTT. Amino acid sequence: CASSRDRVGTGELFF.

This rearrangement joins TRBV30 to TRBJ1-2; 7 bases are shared with TRBD1. The CDR3 runs 15 residues. After removal of 3 bases from V and 2 bases from J, the junction contained 9 bases not matched to a gene. Per the germline V gene, CDR1 is GTSNPN and CDR2 is SVGIG (reference sequence). Here the CDR3 DNA reads TGTGCCTGGAGCCGCCTGGGACAGCCCAACTATGGCTACACCTTC. Protein sequence: CAWSRLGQPNYGYTF.

V and J are TRBV9 and TRBJ1-6; TRBD1 is a possible D gene (5 bases). CDR3 length: 13 residues. Trimming cost V 0 bases and J 13 bases, with 11 bases left between them. Per germline, CDR1 SGDLS and CDR2 YYNGEE. The CDR3 bases are TGTGCCAGCAGCGTAGGTCTGGGGCACCCCCTCCACTTT. Its protein product is CASSVGLGHPLHF.

The chain uses TRBV7-6 and TRBJ2-3; D is uncertain. This CDR3 region has 14 residues. V lost 5 bases, J lost 2 bases, and 11 bases lay in between. CDR1 SGHVS and CDR2 FNYEAQ come from the germline V gene. This chain's CDR3 is CASSPTTLTDTQYF. The CDR3 DNA reads TGTGCCAGCAGCCCCACAACTCTCACAGATACGCAGTATTTT.

This clonotype showed up just a few times. This chain links TRBV19 with TRBJ1-2; tentatively, D is TRBD1 (5 bases). CDR3 length: 16 residues. Germline V gives CDR1 LNHDA, CDR2 SQIVND (reference sequence). V lost 6 bases, J lost 0 bases, and 17 bases lay in between. CDR3 amino acids: CASSHDDRRANYGYTF. CDR3 DNA sequence: TGTGCCAGTAGCCACGACGACAGAAGAGCTAACTATGGCTACACCTTC.